A selection of T cell receptor beta chains follows, all from one sample in a study of shared clonotypes between healthy human individuals. The table came from immunoSEQ multiplex PCR; TCRdb's copy has only in-frame clones and leaves some out. Among hundreds of thousands of clones listed, 95% to 97% were seen once. Sequenced sample: naive CD8+ T cells sorted from blood. The source of these receptors is a woman in her twenties or thirties in good health. CDR3s include the opening cysteine and the closing phenylalanine or tryptophan. A D gene is named only where the DNA matches it firmly. Only part of the rows carry a size: once, few, many, or a class if the clone is expanded.

clone_size	j_call	v_call	d_call	cdr3_aa	cdr3_nt
NA	TRBJ1-1	TRBV28	NA	CASSFRAVSEAFF	TGTGCCAGCAGTTTCAGGGCCGTGAGTGAAGCTTTCTTT
NA	TRBJ2-3	TRBV9	TRBD2	CASSPPGLGFFRQYF	TGTGCCAGCAGCCCCCCGGGACTAGGCTTCTTTAGGCAGTATTTT
NA	TRBJ2-1	TRBV5-1	NA	CASSLVRRHNEQFF	TGCGCCAGCAGCTTGGTTCGGCGACACAATGAGCAGTTCTTC
NA	TRBJ2-3	TRBV2	NA	CASKRQAFLSSTDTQYF	TGTGCCAGCAAGCGACAGGCTTTTTTGTCTAGCACAGATACGCAGTATTTT
NA	TRBJ1-4	TRBV6-6	NA	CASSYSAAINEKLFF	TGTGCCAGCAGTTACTCGGCAGCGATCAATGAAAAACTGTTTTTT
NA	TRBJ2-7	TRBV4-1	TRBD1	CASSQQPGQGYHEQYF	TGCGCCAGCAGCCAACAGCCGGGACAGGGTTACCACGAGCAGTACTTC
NA	TRBJ2-7	TRBV28	TRBD1	CASGQGSYEQYF	TGTGCCAGTGGACAGGGTTCCTACGAGCAGTACTTC
NA	TRBJ2-7	TRBV19	TRBD1	CASSPDRGGSYEQYF	TGTGCCAGTAGTCCCGACAGGGGGGGAAGCTACGAGCAGTACTTC
NA	TRBJ2-7	TRBV9	NA	CASSVAGEAYEQYF	TGTGCCAGCAGCGTAGCGGGGGAAGCCTACGAGCAGTACTTC
NA	TRBJ2-7	TRBV27	NA	CASSPWGGSYEQYF	TGTGCCAGCAGCCCATGGGGAGGCTCCTACGAGCAGTACTTC
NA	TRBJ2-2	TRBV19	NA	CASSIDGTSGELFF	TGTGCCAGTAGTATAGACGGGACGAGCGGGGAGCTGTTTTTT
NA	TRBJ2-6	TRBV30	NA	CAGYSGANVLTF	TGTGCCGGCTACTCTGGGGCCAACGTCCTGACTTTC
NA	TRBJ2-5	TRBV7-8	NA	CASSPRDGQETQYF	TGTGCCAGCAGCCCCCGGGACGGCCAAGAGACCCAGTACTTC
NA	TRBJ2-1	TRBV28	NA	CASTFYGPYNEQFF	TGTGCCAGCACCTTCTATGGGCCTTACAATGAGCAGTTCTTC
NA	TRBJ2-5	TRBV7-9	NA	CASSLSFDPGAVETQYF	TGTGCCAGCAGCTTAAGTTTTGATCCGGGAGCGGTAGAGACCCAGTACTTC
NA	TRBJ2-3	TRBV6-4	NA	CASSDSWGQASQYF	TGTGCCAGCAGTGACTCGTGGGGACAAGCGAGTCAGTATTTT
NA	TRBJ1-1	TRBV28	NA	CASSLDMNTEAFF	TGTGCCAGCAGCCTAGACATGAACACTGAAGCTTTCTTT
NA	TRBJ1-1	TRBV13	TRBD1	CASSPRTGFNTEAFF	TGTGCCAGCAGCCCCCGGACAGGGTTTAACACTGAAGCTTTCTTT
NA	TRBJ2-7	TRBV5-4	NA	CASSFRGTYEQYF	TGTGCCAGCAGCTTCCGGGGTACCTACGAGCAGTACTTC
once	TRBJ2-7	TRBV11-2	TRBD1	CASSLTPQGGTNYEQYF	TGTGCCAGCAGCTTAACCCCCCAAGGGGGCACAAACTACGAGCAGTACTTC
NA	TRBJ1-1	TRBV2	TRBD1	CASSAVGQGGGEAFF	TGTGCCAGCAGTGCCGTGGGACAGGGGGGTGGTGAAGCTTTCTTT
NA	TRBJ2-7	TRBV6-1	NA	CASSEAPYEQYF	TGTGCCAGCAGTGAAGCCCCCTACGAGCAGTACTTC
NA	TRBJ2-2	TRBV9	NA	CASSVARTGELFF	TGTGCCAGCAGCGTAGCTCGGACCGGGGAGCTGTTTTTT
NA	TRBJ2-7	TRBV2	NA	CASSWPPVGGHEQYF	TGTGCCAGCAGTTGGCCCCCCGTGGGAGGCCACGAGCAGTACTTC
NA	TRBJ2-1	TRBV4-1	TRBD2	CASSLVGTSGYNEQFF	TGCGCCAGCAGCCTGGTAGGGACTAGCGGCTACAATGAGCAGTTCTTC
NA	TRBJ2-5	TRBV28	NA	CAGSLLETQYF	TGTGCCGGCAGTTTGTTGGAGACCCAGTACTTC
NA	TRBJ2-1	TRBV27	NA	CASKPDRVSSYNEQFF	TGTGCCAGCAAACCGGACCGTGTTAGCTCCTACAATGAGCAGTTCTTC
NA	TRBJ2-7	TRBV5-1	TRBD1	CASSFGTVSYEQYF	TGCGCCAGCAGCTTCGGGACAGTCTCCTACGAGCAGTACTTC
NA	TRBJ1-1	TRBV28	TRBD1	CASSLGQLMNTEAFF	TGTGCCAGCAGTTTGGGACAGCTCATGAACACTGAAGCTTTCTTT
NA	TRBJ1-1	TRBV6-5	NA	CASSYSTITEAFF	TGTGCCAGCAGTTACTCGACGATTACTGAAGCTTTCTTT
NA	TRBJ2-3	TRBV11-3	TRBD1	CASSSGQGADTQYF	TGTGCCAGCAGCTCCGGACAGGGAGCGGATACGCAGTATTTT
once	TRBJ2-1	TRBV19	TRBD2	CASTPMVAGVGSYNEQFF	TGTGCCAGTACCCCCATGGTGGCGGGAGTAGGCTCCTACAATGAGCAGTTCTTC
NA	TRBJ1-6	TRBV28	NA	CASSSHEGVTHSPLHF	TGTGCCAGCAGTTCCCATGAGGGGGTTACTCATTCACCCCTCCACTTT
NA	TRBJ2-7	TRBV10-3	TRBD1	CAISDPGDRDPYEQYF	TGTGCCATCAGTGACCCTGGGGACAGAGACCCCTACGAGCAGTACTTC
NA	TRBJ2-7	TRBV19	TRBD1	CASSIDPDRGYEQYF	TGTGCCAGTAGTATAGATCCGGACAGGGGCTACGAGCAGTACTTC
NA	TRBJ1-2	TRBV6-5	NA	CASRQDGANYGYTF	TGTGCCAGCAGGCAGGACGGAGCTAACTATGGCTACACCTTC
NA	TRBJ2-3	TRBV9	NA	CASSVGTAAGTQYF	TGTGCCAGCAGCGTAGGAACTGCTGCGGGTACGCAGTATTTT
NA	TRBJ1-4	TRBV6-5	NA	CASSYSTGGNEKLFF	TGTGCCAGCAGTTACTCGACCGGGGGAAATGAAAAACTGTTTTTT
NA	TRBJ2-1	TRBV6-1	TRBD2	CAGGLAGYNEQFF	TGTGCCGGAGGACTAGCGGGATACAATGAGCAGTTCTTC
NA	TRBJ2-6	TRBV5-4	NA	CASSGGNSGANVLTF	TGTGCCAGCAGCGGCGGAAACTCTGGGGCCAACGTCCTGACTTTC
NA	TRBJ2-7	TRBV27	TRBD1	CASSLQRDSGGSYEQYF	TGTGCCAGCAGTTTACAGAGGGACAGTGGAGGATCCTACGAGCAGTACTTC
few	TRBJ2-2	TRBV6-1	NA	CASSEVGGPGELFF	TGTGCCAGCAGTGAAGTTGGGGGGCCCGGGGAGCTGTTTTTT
NA	TRBJ2-7	TRBV6-6	TRBD1	CASSDPGQPSEQYF	TGTGCCAGCAGTGATCCGGGACAGCCAAGCGAGCAGTACTTC
NA	TRBJ2-3	TRBV9	NA	CASSPMEGTDTQYF	TGTGCCAGCAGCCCCATGGAGGGCACAGATACGCAGTATTTT
NA	TRBJ1-4	TRBV5-1	NA	CASSTGEVATNEKLFF	TGCGCCAGCAGCACTGGCGAAGTTGCAACTAATGAAAAACTGTTTTTT
NA	TRBJ2-1	TRBV28	TRBD2	CASSLLGLAGLNEQFF	TGTGCCAGCAGTTTACTCGGACTAGCGGGGCTTAATGAGCAGTTCTTC
NA	TRBJ2-1	TRBV4-1	TRBD1	CASSQAGPLRGHEQFF	TGCGCCAGCAGCCAGGCCGGACCTCTAAGGGGGCATGAGCAGTTCTTC
NA	TRBJ2-7	TRBV7-8	TRBD2	CASSLLAGGSHEQYF	TGTGCCAGCAGCTTACTAGCGGGAGGATCCCACGAGCAGTACTTC